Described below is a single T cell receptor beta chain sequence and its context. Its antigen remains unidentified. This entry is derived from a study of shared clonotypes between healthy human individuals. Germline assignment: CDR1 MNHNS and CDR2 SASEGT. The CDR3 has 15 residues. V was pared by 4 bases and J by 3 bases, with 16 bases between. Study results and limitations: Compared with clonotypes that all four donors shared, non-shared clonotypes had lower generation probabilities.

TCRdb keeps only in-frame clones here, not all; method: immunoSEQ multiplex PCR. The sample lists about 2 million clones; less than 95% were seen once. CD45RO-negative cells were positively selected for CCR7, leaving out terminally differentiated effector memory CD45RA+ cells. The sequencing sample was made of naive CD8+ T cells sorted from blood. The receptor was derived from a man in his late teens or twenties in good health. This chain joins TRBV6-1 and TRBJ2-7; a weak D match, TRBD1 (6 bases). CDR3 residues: CASSASRGLLYEQYF. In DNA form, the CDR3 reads TGTGCCAGCAGTGCCTCCAGGGGCCTCCTCTACGAGCAGTACTTC.